This T cell receptor (beta chain) originates from a study of T cells in narcolepsy. On the study more broadly: Donors had narcolepsy type 1 or type 2, or were healthy controls.

Study-wide results and limits: No autoreactive T cell clone sequences appeared in some memory CD4+ repertoires. Autoreactive clonotypes reportedly recurred in blood of same and different patients, not controls. Same-patient CSF and blood CD4+ T cell clonotypes included HCRT-specific and TRIB2-specific autoreactive ones.

This clone has just a few counts. Its antigen is unknown. Data came from immunoSEQ multiplex PCR; TCRdb stores just in-frame clones and leaves some out. The data contain about 24,000 clones, around 81% of them singletons. The V and J ends lost 4 bases and 4 bases respectively, with 20 bases between them. The CDR3 runs to 16 residues. Germline V lookup: CDR1 SGHRS, CDR2 YFSETQ. Sequences were obtained from memory (CD45RA-) CD4+ T cells from blood. This receptor was obtained from a human donor in good health. The J gene is TRBJ1-2, the V gene TRBV5-1, with D perhaps TRBD1 (5 bases). CDR3 region: CASSPSGGLVGYGYTF. The CDR3 DNA sequence: TGCGCCAGCAGCCCCTCGGGGGGGTTGGTAGGCTATGGCTACACCTTC. The whole variable domain, remainder taken from reference TRBV5-1 and TRBJ1-2, is KAGVTQTPRYLIKTRGQQVTLSCSPISGHRSVSWYQQTPGQGLQFLFEYFSETQRNKGNFPGRFSGRQFSNSRSEMNVSTLELGDSALYLCASSPSGGLVGYGYTFGSGTRLTVV.